The 26 T cell receptor beta chains reported below all come from one sample, sequenced in a study of Graves' ophthalmopathy and Graves' hyperthyroidism (dated by TCRdb to 2017 to 2018). Instrument used: Illumina HiSeq 2000. For repertoire sequencing, the TCR beta CDR3 regions were amplified from RNA transcripts. The first round was an RT-PCR using HTBI primers with the Qiagen OneStep RT-PCR kit, and this first round was followed by a second-round multiplex PCR, then size selection and purification. The public reads were quality trimmed at Q25 with fastp and then assembled into clones with MiXCR by TCRdb, keeping productive beta chains. Records with the same CDR3 protein are collapsed into one entry carrying the most frequent genes and DNA. Within this sample are 400,000 to 450,000 distinct CDR3 sequences, with approximately 21% of them counted one time only. 2.5% to 3% of the sample goes to the ten largest clones.

Sequenced: peripheral blood. All receptors derive from a woman aged 18-29 years with stable Graves' hyperthyroidism. Donor details come from another sample of the same person, matched by shared clones.

This clonotype was recorded many times. This rearrangement joins TRBV24-1 to TRBJ1-5; D not certain. The length of the CDR3 is 12 residues. V was pared by 0 bases and J by 9 bases, with 5 bases between. The germline V gene encodes CDR1 KGHDR and CDR2 SFDVKD. The CDR3 loop is CATSDLRGPQHF. DNA for the CDR3: TGTGCCACCAGTGATTTGCGGGGGCCCCAGCATTTT.

A remark on this clonotype: A much larger clone differs by one base, so this may be a read error. J is TRBJ2-5 and V is TRBV12-3 or TRBV12-4; possibly TRBD2 for D (6 bases). The CDR3 is 13 amino acids. The CDR3 protein is CASSFTSQETRYF. The DNA for the CDR3 is TGTGCCAGCAGTTTTACTAGCCAAGAGACCCGGTACTTC.

This clonotype was found many times. The chain joins TRBV3-1 to TRBJ2-2; 8 positions match TRBD2. V shed 1 base and J 5 bases; nucleotides not matched to a gene: 9. The CDR3 loop spans 17 amino acids. CDR1 is LGHDT and CDR2 is YNNKEL in the germline V gene (reference sequence). Here the CDR3 DNA reads TGTGCCAGCAGCCAAGTTTGGAGCGGGAGAAGGACCGGGGAGCTGTTTTTT. Its translation is CASSQVWSGRRTGELFF. The variable domain in full, with the rest retrieved from reference TRBV3-1 and TRBJ2-2, is DTAVSQTPKYLVTQMGNDKSIKCEQNLGHDTMYWYKQDSKKFLKIMFSYNNKELIINETVPNRFSPKSPDKAHLNLHINSLELGDSAVYFCASSQVWSGRRTGELFFGEGSRLTVL.

This clonotype has at least ten counts. This chain connects TRBV25-1 to TRBJ1-2; 8 nucleotides match TRBD1. V lost 1 base, J lost 4 bases, and 2 bases stayed unmatched. The CDR3 length is 14 residues. Germline V gene sequence: CDR1 MGHDK, CDR2 SYGVNS. The CDR3 DNA is TGTGCCAGCAGTGAATTAACAGGGGGCTATGGCTACACCTTC. It codes for CASSELTGGYGYTF.

This clonotype was counted at least ten times. The J gene is TRBJ1-3, the V gene TRBV12-3 or TRBV12-4, with D unresolved. The CDR3 contains 14 residues. V gave up 8 bases and J gave up 4 bases, with 15 bases separating them. As DNA, the CDR3 is TGTGCCAGCGCCAACCCTTTCCTGGGAAACACCATATATTTT. As protein: CASANPFLGNTIYF.

This clonotype was seen at least ten times. The rearrangement joins TRBV12-5 to TRBJ2-7, with D uncertain. V dropped 2 bases and J dropped 5 bases, with 7 bases sitting between them. The germline CDR1 and CDR2 sequences are LGHNT and FRNRAP. The CDR3 runs 12 residues. CDR3 sequence (DNA): TGTGCTAGTGGTTTGTTCGGAAACGAGCAGTACTTC. This translates into CASGLFGNEQYF.

The gene calls are TRBV20-1 and TRBJ2-5; 9 bases fit TRBD1. This CDR3 contains 13 residues. Germline V gene sequence: CDR1 DFQATT, CDR2 SNEGSKA (reference sequence). Unmatched junction bases numbered 8, after V lost 7 bases and J lost 5 bases. The CDR3 DNA is TGCAGTGTAACCGGGACAGGGAAGGAGACCCAGTACTTC. Translating gives CSVTGTGKETQYF.

This clonotype was observed many times. V and J are TRBV20-1 and TRBJ2-7, with a tentative D call TRBD1 (6 bases). This CDR3 has 14 residues. V was pared by 0 bases and J by 2 bases, with 11 bases between. The germline gives CDR1 DFQATT, CDR2 SNEGSKA (reference sequence). The CDR3 DNA follows: TGCAGTGCTAGAGATCCCGACAGGCCCTACGAGCAGTACTTC. Translation: CSARDPDRPYEQYF.

The CDR3 DNA sequence: TGTGCCAGCAGCTTATTTGCGGGGTTAAATAGCAATCAGCCCCAGCATTTT. It specifies CASSLFAGLNSNQPQHF. The chain links TRBV11-2 to TRBJ1-5; D is unresolved. V lost 2 bases and J lost 0, with 14 bases in between. Germline CDR1 and CDR2: SGHAT and FQNNGV. The length of the CDR3 is 17 residues.

In its sample, this clonotype was seen many times. The V and J genes are TRBV7-2 and TRBJ2-2; D is perhaps TRBD1 or TRBD2 (5 bases each). Trimming left V 0 bases short and J 9 bases short, with 11 bases between. This CDR3 spans 14 amino acids. The germline gives CDR1 SGHTA, CDR2 FQGNSA. CDR3 bases: TGTGCCAGCAGCTTAGCGAGGGGTATCCGGGAGCTGTTTTTT. Translating it yields CASSLARGIRELFF.

This clonotype was counted many times. V is TRBV11-2 and J is TRBJ2-5; 8 bases align to TRBD2. Germline CDR1 is SGHAT and CDR2 is FQNNGV. Germline trimming cut 3 bases from V and 5 bases from J; bases unmatched to any gene: 5. The CDR3 runs 14 residues. CDR3 nucleotide sequence: TGTGCCAGCAGCTTGGGGACTAGTAGGGAGACCCAGTACTTC. Residues: CASSLGTSRETQYF.

The chain employs TRBV7-3 and TRBJ1-1; D unclear. This CDR3 is 14 amino acids long. Trimming shortened V by 6 bases and J by 1 base, and 12 bases separated the two germline ends. Germline V gene lookup returns CDR1 SGHTA and CDR2 FQGTGA. The CDR3, as DNA: TGTGCCAGCAGGTTAGCCGGTGGGAACACTGAAGCTTTCTTT. Translating it yields CASRLAGGNTEAFF. Complete variable domain (other parts from reference TRBV7-3 and TRBJ1-1): GAGVSQTPSNKVTEKGKYVELRCDPISGHTALYWYRQSLGQGPEFLIYFQGTGAADDSGLPNDRFFAVRPEGSVSTLKIQRTERGDSAVYLCASRLAGGNTEAFFGQGTRLTVV.

This clonotype was seen repeatedly, ten times or more. The rearrangement links TRBV2 to TRBJ1-5, with D hard to call. The CDR3 extends over 15 amino acids. CDR1 is SNHLY and CDR2 is FYNNEI in the germline V gene. Trimming left V 2 bases short and J 0 bases short, with 8 bases between. DNA of the CDR3: TGTGCCAGCAGTGAACTGGGTAGTAGCAATCAGCCCCAGCATTTT. Translating it yields CASSELGSSNQPQHF.

The sample holds many counts of this clonotype. The V call is TRBV10-2, the J call TRBJ1-1; D is uncertain. This CDR3 spans 15 amino acids. Germline V gene lookup returns CDR1 WSHSY and CDR2 SAAADI. V was clipped by 7 bases and J by 2 bases, with 17 bases between them. The CDR3 sequence is CASTRLGFDNTEAFF. CDR3 in DNA: TGCGCCAGCACCCGACTGGGGTTCGATAACACTGAAGCTTTCTTT.

This clonotype was recorded at least ten times. V usage is TRBV20-1 and J usage is TRBJ1-6; 9 positions agree with TRBD1. The junction had 3 bases not matched to a gene; V was cut back by 5 bases and J by 7 bases. The CDR3 contains 13 residues. Germline V CDR1 and CDR2: DFQATT, SNEGSKA (reference sequence). CDR3 sequence (DNA): TGCAGTGCTGGGGACAGGGCGAATTCACCCCTCCACTTT. Residues: CSAGDRANSPLHF.

Many counts were recorded for this clonotype. This chain uses TRBV2 with TRBJ1-2; D may be TRBD1 (5 bases). V was pared by 6 bases and J by 7 bases, with 21 bases between. Germline V gene sequence: CDR1 SNHLY, CDR2 FYNNEI. The CDR3 spans 15 residues. The CDR3 bases are TGTGCCAGCAGGCGCCAACAGGCGCCGGCTGGTGGCTACACCTTC. Translated, it gives CASRRQQAPAGGYTF.

This clonotype was detected many times. The CDR3 DNA is TGCAGTGCTAGACCCCGGGAGGGACTAGGAGGCAATCAGCCCCAGCATTTT. This codes for CSARPREGLGGNQPQHF. V and J are TRBV20-1 and TRBJ1-5; the D gene is possibly TRBD1 (5 bases). The V end was cut by 2 bases, the J end by 2 bases, with 19 bases between. CDR3 length equals 17 residues. The germline CDR1 and CDR2 sequences are DFQATT and SNEGSKA (reference sequence).

This clonotype was detected ten times or more. The gene calls are TRBV27 and TRBJ2-7, with 8 bases that match TRBD1. Germline lookup yields CDR1 MNHEY and CDR2 SMNVEV (reference sequence). The CDR3 sequence is 13 residues long. CDR3 amino acids: CVRSSDRGYEQYF. CDR3 in DNA: TGTGTCCGCAGTTCCGACAGGGGCTACGAGCAGTACTTC.

Many counts were recorded for this clonotype. The rearrangement uses TRBV6-2 or TRBV6-3 and TRBJ2-2; D assignment may be TRBD1 or TRBD2 (5 bases each). In germline, CDR1 is MNHEY, CDR2 SVGEGT. Trimming took off 2 bases at V and 5 bases at J, with 15 bases between the two ends. The CDR3 runs 16 residues. The CDR3 sequence is CASSYPFGGVTGELFF. For the CDR3, the DNA is TGTGCCAGCAGTTACCCTTTTGGGGGAGTGACCGGGGAGCTGTTTTTT.

This clonotype showed up many times. The V gene is TRBV10-3, the J gene TRBJ2-7; no clear D. The CDR3 has 13 residues. V dropped 8 bases and J dropped 3 bases, with 14 bases sitting between them. Per the germline V gene, CDR1 is ENHRY and CDR2 is SYGVKD. The CDR3 bases are TGTGCCATCCGCGCGCGGAGTGACTACGAGCAGTACTTC. This encodes CAIRARSDYEQYF.

This clonotype has ten or more counts. This sequence joins TRBV5-1 and TRBJ2-5, with D possibly being TRBD2 (6 bases). The V gene lost 2 bases and the J gene lost 7 bases, with 12 bases spanning the gap. The V gene's germline CDR1 is SGHRS and CDR2 YFSETQ. The CDR3 runs 13 residues. Here the CDR3 reads CASSFSGSGTQYF. CDR3 bases: TGCGCCAGCAGCTTTAGCGGTTCCGGGACCCAGTACTTC.

The chain employs TRBV11-2 and TRBJ2-7; a possible D gene is TRBD1 (6 bases). Deletions cut 5 bases from V and 0 bases from J, with 14 bases between. The CDR3 runs 15 residues. The germline gives CDR1 SGHAT, CDR2 FQNNGV. CDR3 amino acids: CASSLRTEGSYEQYF. CDR3 nucleotide sequence: TGTGCCAGCAGCCTAAGGACAGAAGGCTCCTACGAGCAGTACTTC. Full variable domain (outside the CDR3, taken from reference TRBV11-2 and TRBJ2-7): EAGVAQSPRYKIIEKRQSVAFWCNPISGHATLYWYQQILGQGPKLLIQFQNNGVVDDSQLPKDRFSAERLKGVDSTLKIQPAKLEDSAVYLCASSLRTEGSYEQYFGPGTRLTVT.

The sample holds many counts of this clonotype. The J gene is TRBJ1-5, the V gene TRBV27, with unresolved D. The CDR3 sequence is 13 residues long. V gave up 3 bases and J gave up 4 bases, with 7 bases separating them. The germline V gene encodes CDR1 MNHEY and CDR2 SMNVEV (reference sequence). The CDR3, as DNA: TGTGCCAGCAGTTTTTTGGGGAATCAGCCCCAGCATTTT. Translation gives CASSFLGNQPQHF.

This clonotype was seen at least ten times. This chain connects TRBV28 to TRBJ2-7, with D perhaps TRBD1 (7 bases). The CDR3 runs 13 residues. The germline V and J ends were trimmed by 10 bases and 1 base, with 14 bases remaining between them. Germline CDR1 MDHEN, CDR2 SYDVKM. The CDR3 loop is CATGGTASYEQYF. CDR3 coding DNA: TGTGCCACCGGAGGGACAGCATCCTACGAGCAGTACTTC.

This clonotype appeared a few times. Here the CDR3 DNA reads TGCAGCGTACAGGGGGCCCTGAACACCGGGGAGCTGTTTTTT. Protein product: CSVQGALNTGELFF. This chain joins TRBV29-1 and TRBJ2-2; 9 bases agree with TRBD1. Germline CDR1 SQVTM, CDR2 ANQGSEA. Trimming removed 6 bases from V and 1 base from J; junction bases left unmatched: 3. This CDR3 has 14 residues.

In this sample, this clonotype turned up many times. The genes are TRBV15 and TRBJ2-7; 9 nucleotides match TRBD1. Germline lookup yields CDR1 LNHNV and CDR2 YYDKDF (reference sequence). This CDR3 has 15 amino acids. The ends lost 5 bases at V and 0 bases at J; junction bases unmatched: 5. CDR3 sequence: CATSAPGQGSYEQYF. The CDR3 DNA is TGTGCCACCAGCGCGCCGGGACAGGGCTCCTACGAGCAGTACTTC.